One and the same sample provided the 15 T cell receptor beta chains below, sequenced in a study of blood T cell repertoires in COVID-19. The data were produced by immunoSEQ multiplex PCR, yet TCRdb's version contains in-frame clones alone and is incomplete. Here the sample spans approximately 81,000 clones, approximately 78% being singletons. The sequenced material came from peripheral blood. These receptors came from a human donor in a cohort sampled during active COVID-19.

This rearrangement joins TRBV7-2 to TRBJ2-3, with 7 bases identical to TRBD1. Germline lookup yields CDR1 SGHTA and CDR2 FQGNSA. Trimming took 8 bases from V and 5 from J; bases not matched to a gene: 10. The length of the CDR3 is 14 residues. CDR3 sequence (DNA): TGTGCCAGCGGAAAGACAGGGTTAGTAGATACGCAGTATTTT. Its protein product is CASGKTGLVDTQYF.

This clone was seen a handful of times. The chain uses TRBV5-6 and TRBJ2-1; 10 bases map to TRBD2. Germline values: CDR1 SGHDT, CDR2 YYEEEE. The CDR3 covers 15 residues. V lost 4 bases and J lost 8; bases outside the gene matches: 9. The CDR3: CASSPSGGAHYEQFF. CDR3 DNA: TGTGCCAGCAGCCCCAGCGGGGGGGCGCACTATGAGCAGTTCTTC.

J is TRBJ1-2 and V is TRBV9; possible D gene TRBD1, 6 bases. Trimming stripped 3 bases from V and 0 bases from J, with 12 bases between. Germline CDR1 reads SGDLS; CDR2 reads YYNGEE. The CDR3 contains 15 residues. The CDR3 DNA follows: TGTGCCAGCAGCGCCGGGACACCCGCTAACTATGGCTACACCTTC. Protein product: CASSAGTPANYGYTF.

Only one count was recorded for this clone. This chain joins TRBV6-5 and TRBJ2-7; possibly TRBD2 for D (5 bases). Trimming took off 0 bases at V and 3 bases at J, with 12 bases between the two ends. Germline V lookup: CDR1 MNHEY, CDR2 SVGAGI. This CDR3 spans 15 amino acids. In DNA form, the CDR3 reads TGTGCCAGCAGTTACTCGAGGGTACTGCTCTACGAGCAGTACTTC. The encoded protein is CASSYSRVLLYEQYF.

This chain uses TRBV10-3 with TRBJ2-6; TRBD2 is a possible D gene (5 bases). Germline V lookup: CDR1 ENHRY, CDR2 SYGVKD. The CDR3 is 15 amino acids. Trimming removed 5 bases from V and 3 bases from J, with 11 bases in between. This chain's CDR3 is CAISNRESGANVLTF. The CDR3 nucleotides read TGTGCCATCAGTAACCGGGAAAGTGGGGCCAACGTCCTGACTTTC.

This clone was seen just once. DNA for the CDR3: TGTGCCAGCCGCCAACGGGACAGCCCTAGCACAGATACGCAGTATTTT. It yields the protein CASRQRDSPSTDTQYF. The chain joins TRBV6-6 to TRBJ2-3; 7 nucleotides match TRBD1. The CDR3 extends over 16 amino acids. The germline V gene encodes CDR1 MNHNY and CDR2 SVGAGI (reference sequence). With 8 bases clipped from V and 0 bases from J, the junction kept 11 bases outside the gene matches.

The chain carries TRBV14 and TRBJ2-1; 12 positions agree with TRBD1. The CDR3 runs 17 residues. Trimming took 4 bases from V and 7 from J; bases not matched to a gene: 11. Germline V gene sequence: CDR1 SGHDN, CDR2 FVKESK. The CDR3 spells CASSPRGRDRGLNEQFF. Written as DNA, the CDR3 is TGTGCCAGCAGCCCTAGGGGTAGGGACAGGGGGCTAAATGAGCAGTTCTTC.

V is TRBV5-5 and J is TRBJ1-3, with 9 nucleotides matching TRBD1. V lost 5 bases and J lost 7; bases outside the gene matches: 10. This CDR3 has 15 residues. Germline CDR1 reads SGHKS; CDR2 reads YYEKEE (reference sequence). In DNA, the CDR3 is TGTGCCAGCAGTTGGCCGGGACAGGGTTTTAACACCATATATTTT. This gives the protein CASSWPGQGFNTIYF.

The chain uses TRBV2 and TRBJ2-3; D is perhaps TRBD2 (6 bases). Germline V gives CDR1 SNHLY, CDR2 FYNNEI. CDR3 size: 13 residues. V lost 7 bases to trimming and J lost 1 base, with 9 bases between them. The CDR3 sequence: CASILAGTDTQYF. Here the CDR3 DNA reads TGTGCCAGCATTTTAGCGGGCACAGATACGCAGTATTTT.

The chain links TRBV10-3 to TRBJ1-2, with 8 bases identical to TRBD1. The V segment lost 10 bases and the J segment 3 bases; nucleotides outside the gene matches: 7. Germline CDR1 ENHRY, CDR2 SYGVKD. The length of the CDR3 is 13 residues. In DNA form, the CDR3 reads TGTGCCACCCGGACAGGGCCGGACTATGGCTACACCTTC. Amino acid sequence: CATRTGPDYGYTF.

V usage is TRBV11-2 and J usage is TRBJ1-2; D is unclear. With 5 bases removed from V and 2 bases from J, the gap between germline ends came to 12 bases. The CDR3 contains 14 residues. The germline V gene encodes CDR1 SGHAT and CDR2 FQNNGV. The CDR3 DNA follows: TGTGCCAGCAGCGTGGGTAGAGGGAACTATGGCTACACCTTC. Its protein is CASSVGRGNYGYTF.

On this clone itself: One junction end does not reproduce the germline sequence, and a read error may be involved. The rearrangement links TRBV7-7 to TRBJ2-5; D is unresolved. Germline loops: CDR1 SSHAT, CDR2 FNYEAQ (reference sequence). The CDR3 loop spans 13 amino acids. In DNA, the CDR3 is TGTGCTAGCAGCTTGTGGGCCCAAGAGACCCAGTACTTC. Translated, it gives CASSLWAQETQYF. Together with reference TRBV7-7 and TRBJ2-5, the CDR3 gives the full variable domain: GAGVSQSPRYKVTKRGQDVTLRCDPISSHATLYWYQQALGQGPEFLTYFNYEAQPDKSGLPSDRFSAERPEGSISTLTIQRTEQRDSAMYRCASSLWAQETQYFGPGTRLLVL.

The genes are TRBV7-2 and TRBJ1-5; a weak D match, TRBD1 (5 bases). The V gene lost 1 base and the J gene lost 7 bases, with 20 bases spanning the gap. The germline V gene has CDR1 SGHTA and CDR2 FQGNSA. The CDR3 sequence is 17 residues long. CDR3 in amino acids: CASSLGVSGGTGQPQHF. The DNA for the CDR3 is TGTGCCAGCAGCTTAGGAGTATCGGGCGGGACGGGACAGCCCCAGCATTTT.

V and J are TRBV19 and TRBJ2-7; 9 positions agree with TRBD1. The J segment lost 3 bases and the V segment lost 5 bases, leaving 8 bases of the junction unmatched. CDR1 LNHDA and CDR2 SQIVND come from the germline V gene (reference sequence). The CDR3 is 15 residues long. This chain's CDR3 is CASSWDREISYEQYF. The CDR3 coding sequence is TGTGCCAGTAGTTGGGACAGGGAGATTAGCTACGAGCAGTACTTC. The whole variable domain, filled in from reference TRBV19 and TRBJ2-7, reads DGGITQSPKYLFRKEGQNVTLSCEQNLNHDAMYWYRQDPGQGLRLIYYSQIVNDFQKGDIAEGYSVSREKKESFPLTVTSAQKNPTAFYLCASSWDREISYEQYFGPGTRLTVT.

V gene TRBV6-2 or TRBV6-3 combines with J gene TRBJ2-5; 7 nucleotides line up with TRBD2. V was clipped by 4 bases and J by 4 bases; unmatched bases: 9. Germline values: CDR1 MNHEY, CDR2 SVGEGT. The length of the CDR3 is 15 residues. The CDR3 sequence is CASSFRDLAGETQYF. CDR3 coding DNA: TGTGCCAGCAGTTTCCGGGACTTAGCGGGAGAGACCCAGTACTTC.